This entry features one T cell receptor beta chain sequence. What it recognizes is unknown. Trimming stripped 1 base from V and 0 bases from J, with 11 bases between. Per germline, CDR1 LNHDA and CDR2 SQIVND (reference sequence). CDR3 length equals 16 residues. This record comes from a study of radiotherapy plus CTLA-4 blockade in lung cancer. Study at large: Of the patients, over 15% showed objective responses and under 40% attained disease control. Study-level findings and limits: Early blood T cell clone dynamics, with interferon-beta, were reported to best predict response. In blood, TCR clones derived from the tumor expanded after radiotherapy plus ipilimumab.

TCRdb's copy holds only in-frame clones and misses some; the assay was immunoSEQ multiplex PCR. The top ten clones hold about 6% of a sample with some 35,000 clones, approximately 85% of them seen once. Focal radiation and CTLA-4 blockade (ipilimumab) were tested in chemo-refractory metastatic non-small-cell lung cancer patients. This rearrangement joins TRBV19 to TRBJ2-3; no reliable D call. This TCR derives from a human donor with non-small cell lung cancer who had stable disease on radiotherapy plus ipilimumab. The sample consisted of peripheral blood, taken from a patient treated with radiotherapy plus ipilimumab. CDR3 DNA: TGTGCCAGTAGTATAGGAAGCGAACCTAGCACAGATACGCAGTATTTT. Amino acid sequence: CASSIGSEPSTDTQYF. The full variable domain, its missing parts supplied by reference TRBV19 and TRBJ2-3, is DGGITQSPKYLFRKEGQNVTLSCEQNLNHDAMYWYRQDPGQGLRLIYYSQIVNDFQKGDIAEGYSVSREKKESFPLTVTSAQKNPTAFYLCASSIGSEPSTDTQYFGPGTRLTVL.